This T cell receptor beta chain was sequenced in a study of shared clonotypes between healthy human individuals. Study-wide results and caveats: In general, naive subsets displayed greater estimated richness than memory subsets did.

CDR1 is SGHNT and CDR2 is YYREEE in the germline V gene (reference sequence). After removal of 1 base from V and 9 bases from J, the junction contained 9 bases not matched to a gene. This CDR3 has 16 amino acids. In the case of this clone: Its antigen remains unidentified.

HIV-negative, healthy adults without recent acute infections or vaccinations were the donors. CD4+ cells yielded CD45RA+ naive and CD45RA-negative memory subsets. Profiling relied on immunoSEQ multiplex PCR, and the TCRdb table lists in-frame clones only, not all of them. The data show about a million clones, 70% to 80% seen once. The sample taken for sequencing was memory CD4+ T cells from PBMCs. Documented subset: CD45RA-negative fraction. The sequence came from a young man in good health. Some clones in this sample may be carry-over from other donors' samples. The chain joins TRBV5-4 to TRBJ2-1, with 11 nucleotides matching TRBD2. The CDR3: CASSLWLLAGASEQFF. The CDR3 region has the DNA TGTGCCAGCAGCTTGTGGTTACTAGCGGGAGCAAGTGAGCAGTTCTTC.